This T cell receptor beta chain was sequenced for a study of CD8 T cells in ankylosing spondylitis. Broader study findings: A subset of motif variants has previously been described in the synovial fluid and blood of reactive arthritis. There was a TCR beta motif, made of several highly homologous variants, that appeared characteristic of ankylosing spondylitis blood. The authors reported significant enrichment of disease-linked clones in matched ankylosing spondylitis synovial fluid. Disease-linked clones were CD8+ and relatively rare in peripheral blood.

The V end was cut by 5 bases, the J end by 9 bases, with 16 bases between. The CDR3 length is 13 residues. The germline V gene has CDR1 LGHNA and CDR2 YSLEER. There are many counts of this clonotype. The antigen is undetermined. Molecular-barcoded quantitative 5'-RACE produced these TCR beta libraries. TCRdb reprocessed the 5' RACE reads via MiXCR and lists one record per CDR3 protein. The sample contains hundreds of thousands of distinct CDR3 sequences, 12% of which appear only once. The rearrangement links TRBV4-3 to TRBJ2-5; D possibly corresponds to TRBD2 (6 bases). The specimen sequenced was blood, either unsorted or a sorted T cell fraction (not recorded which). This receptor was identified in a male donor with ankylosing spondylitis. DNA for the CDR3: TGCGCCAGCAGCACCCAGCGCGGGAATCCCCAGTACTTC. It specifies CASSTQRGNPQYF.